These 6 T cell receptor beta chains came from one sample sequenced in a study of cytomegalovirus exposure and HLA in healthy donors. The data were produced by immunoSEQ multiplex PCR, yet TCRdb's version contains in-frame clones alone and is incomplete. Of approximately 120,000 clones in the sample, roughly 89% were seen once. Sequencing was performed on PBMCs. The receptors originated from a woman under 30 in good health and CMV-seronegative.

This clone appeared a single time. The chain is built from TRBV5-1 and TRBJ2-5, with 14 positions matching TRBD2. The germline V gene has CDR1 SGHRS and CDR2 YFSETQ. The CDR3 totals 17 residues. Trimming at V came to 5 bases and at J to 5 bases, leaving 11 bases not matched to a gene. CDR3 region: CASRSGTSGSVRETQYF. In DNA form, the CDR3 reads TGCGCCAGCAGAAGCGGGACTAGCGGGAGTGTGAGGGAGACCCAGTACTTC.

The chain recombines TRBV7-9 with TRBJ1-1, with TRBD1 identical over 9 bases. Germline CDR1 and CDR2: SEHNR and FQNEAQ (reference sequence). The trim removed 0 bases at V and 10 bases at J, leaving 3 bases unmatched. CDR3 length: 13 residues. CDR3 sequence reads: CASSLAGQGGAFF. The CDR3 nucleotides are TGTGCCAGCAGCTTAGCGGGACAGGGCGGAGCTTTCTTT.

The chain combines TRBV6-5 with TRBJ2-3; 8 bases align to TRBD2. CDR1 is MNHEY, CDR2 SVGAGI, per germline. The CDR3 runs to 13 residues. Germline trimming cut 8 bases from V and 5 bases from J; bases unmatched to any gene: 6. CDR3 region: CASREGGRDTQYF. Written as DNA, the CDR3 is TGTGCCAGCCGGGAGGGGGGGAGAGATACGCAGTATTTT.

The V gene is TRBV5-4, the J gene TRBJ2-2, with TRBD2 matching over 8 bases. The junction had 3 bases not matched to a gene; V was cut back by 2 bases and J by 3 bases. Germline V gene lookup returns CDR1 SGHNT and CDR2 YYREEE (reference sequence). The CDR3 covers 15 residues. The CDR3 nucleotides read TGTGCCAGCAGCTTTCAACTAGCGGACACCGGGGAGCTGTTTTTT. It yields the protein CASSFQLADTGELFF.

The chain has TRBV13 and TRBJ2-3; D ambiguous. Germline V gives CDR1 PRHDT, CDR2 FYEKMQ (reference sequence). V was cut by 5 bases and J by 2 bases, with 23 bases left in between. The CDR3 totals 18 residues. The CDR3 nucleotides are TGTGCCAGCAGCCCTCGGGTAGCCCGGTCCTTAATCACAGATACGCAGTATTTT. Its translation is CASSPRVARSLITDTQYF. Full variable domain (missing parts from reference TRBV13 and TRBJ2-3): AAGVIQSPRHLIKEKRETATLKCYPIPRHDTVYWYQQGPGQDPQFLISFYEKMQSDKGSIPDRFSAQQFSDYHSELNMSSLELGDSALYFCASSPRVARSLITDTQYFGPGTRLTVL.

V and J are TRBV7-6 and TRBJ2-7, with TRBD2 matching 11 bases. The V gene's germline CDR1 is SGHVS and CDR2 FNYEAQ. The CDR3 length is 16 residues. V gave up 5 bases and J gave up 4 bases; unmatched junction bases: 10. The CDR3: CASSQIAGGVGYEQYF. CDR3 DNA: TGTGCCAGCAGCCAGATAGCGGGAGGGGTTGGATACGAGCAGTACTTC.